Below, 13 T cell receptor beta chains from the same sample are listed, as sequenced in a study of a mutant IDH1 vaccine in newly diagnosed glioma. For these receptors, no antigen is known. Assay used: immunoSEQ multiplex PCR; TCRdb lists only in-frame clones, some missing. The sample contains roughly 60,000 clones, roughly 76% of which appear only once. Sample time point: week 35, safety follow-up. Mutant IDH1 20-mer peptide, at 300 ug, made up each vaccine dose, with topical imiquimod. The sequencing used PBMCs, collected from a glioma patient whose treatment included an IDH1 peptide vaccine. These receptors all stem from a middle-aged man with glioma.

This clone came up once. This rearrangement joins TRBV6-4 to TRBJ2-5, with TRBD2 as a possible D gene (6 bases). V dropped 4 bases and J dropped 1 base, with 13 bases sitting between them. CDR1 MRHNA and CDR2 SNTAGT come from the germline V gene. This CDR3 comprises 15 residues. DNA for the CDR3: TGTGCCAGCAGTGCCCCTGGAGGGAGCCAAGAGACCCAGTACTTC. It encodes CASSAPGGSQETQYF.

The chain combines TRBV6-6 with TRBJ2-7, with 8 bases fitting TRBD1. The trim removed 7 bases at V and 6 bases at J, leaving 14 bases unmatched. Germline-derived CDR1 and CDR2 are MNHNY and SVGAGI (reference sequence). This CDR3 region has 15 residues. CDR3 loop: CASIRGQGWGSEQYF. CDR3 bases: TGTGCCAGCATCCGAGGACAGGGCTGGGGGTCCGAGCAGTACTTC.

The chain has TRBV6-5 and TRBJ2-2, with 8 bases identical to TRBD1. The junction had 4 bases not matched to a gene; V was cut back by 4 bases and J by 6 bases. The germline V gene has CDR1 MNHEY and CDR2 SVGAGI. The CDR3 contains 14 residues. CDR3 sequence: CASSWDRFAGELFF. DNA of the CDR3: TGTGCCAGCAGTTGGGACAGGTTTGCCGGGGAGCTGTTTTTT.

CDR3 sequence reads: CASSVWDSGYEQYF. The CDR3 DNA is TGTGCCAGCAGTGTATGGGACTCCGGTTACGAGCAGTACTTC. This chain joins TRBV2 and TRBJ2-7; TRBD2 is a possible D gene (6 bases). Trimming removed 4 bases at V and 4 bases at J, with 14 bases between. Germline CDR1 reads SNHLY; CDR2 reads FYNNEI. This CDR3 is built from 14 residues.

This chain uses TRBV7-6 with TRBJ1-4; a weak D match, TRBD1 (6 bases). The ends were cut back, 5 bases at V and 3 bases at J, with 22 bases in the middle. There are 18 residues in the CDR3. Per germline, CDR1 SGHVS and CDR2 FNYEAQ. CDR3 in DNA: TGTGCCAGCAGCCAAACCCTTGGGGGGCGCGGCTCTAATGAAAAACTGTTTTTT. Residues: CASSQTLGGRGSNEKLFF.

The rearrangement links TRBV6-4 to TRBJ1-1; D ambiguous. The germline CDR1 and CDR2 sequences are MRHNA and SNTAGT. Deletions cut 5 bases from V and 3 bases from J, with 10 bases between. CDR3 length equals 13 residues. The CDR3 region is CASSRRWDTEAFF. CDR3 nucleotides: TGTGCCAGCAGTAGAAGGTGGGACACTGAAGCTTTCTTT.

V gene TRBV27 combines with J gene TRBJ1-4, with a tentative D call TRBD1 (5 bases). The CDR3 totals 13 residues. Trimming took 8 bases from V and 9 from J, leaving 16 bases between them. CDR1 is MNHEY and CDR2 is SMNVEV in the germline V gene (reference sequence). CDR3 DNA: TGTGCCAGCTCAGGGACGGGGAGTCAAAAACTGTTTTTT. Amino acid sequence: CASSGTGSQKLFF.

The V call is TRBV4-3, the J call TRBJ2-7; TRBD2 is a possible D gene (7 bases). The CDR3 is made up of 15 amino acids. V was pared by 4 bases and J by 5 bases, with 18 bases between. In germline, CDR1 is LGHNA, CDR2 YSLEER. For the CDR3, the DNA is TGCGCCAGCAGCCGATCCCGGGCGGGGGCCCACGAGCAGTACTTC. Its translation is CASSRSRAGAHEQYF.

The rearrangement joins TRBV27 to TRBJ1-4; D gene uncertain. The CDR3 sequence is 17 residues long. Trimming took off 2 bases at V and 5 bases at J, with 18 bases between the two ends. Per germline, CDR1 MNHEY and CDR2 SMNVEV (reference sequence). This CDR3 reads CASSLVAPSRPNEKLFF. DNA of the CDR3: TGTGCCAGCAGTTTAGTGGCGCCCTCTAGGCCAAATGAAAAACTGTTTTTT.

V and J are TRBV5-4 and TRBJ1-2, with D perhaps TRBD1 (5 bases). Trimming left V 1 base short and J 1 base short, with 17 bases between. Per the germline V gene, CDR1 is SGHNT and CDR2 is YYREEE (reference sequence). This CDR3 contains 17 residues. The CDR3: CASSLKARALLNYGYTF. In DNA form, the CDR3 reads TGTGCCAGCAGCTTGAAGGCCAGGGCCCTCCTTAACTATGGCTACACCTTC. The variable domain in full, completed from reference TRBV5-4 and TRBJ1-2, reads ETGVTQSPTHLIKTRGQQVTLRCSSQSGHNTVSWYQQALGQGPQFIFQYYREEENGRGNFPPRFSGLQFPNYSSELNVNALELDDSALYLCASSLKARALLNYGYTFGSGTRLTVV.

The chain uses TRBV19 and TRBJ2-7; 9 bases are a match to TRBD1. The CDR3 is 12 amino acids. The V gene end was trimmed by 5 bases and the J gene end by 6 bases; junction bases not matched to a gene: 2. The germline V gene encodes CDR1 LNHDA and CDR2 SQIVND (reference sequence). Written as DNA, the CDR3 is TGTGCCAGTAGTTACAGGGGGCGCGAGCAGTACTTC. Its translation is CASSYRGREQYF.

Worth noting for this clone: This is likely a read error, given that the CDR3 carries no conserved phenylalanine or tryptophan at its end. The DNA is omitted, as the CDR3 cannot be located on it reliably, and the CDR3 follows TCRdb's listing. The gene calls are TRBV5-8 and TRBJ1-1. Counting both end residues, the CDR3 totals 12 amino acids. CDR1 is SGHTS, CDR2 YDEGEE, per germline. CDR3 loop: CASSPRPSGGLG.

The J gene is TRBJ2-2, the V gene TRBV7-6; 7 bases map to TRBD1. Trimming at V came to 5 bases and at J to 1 base, leaving 7 bases not matched to a gene. The V gene's germline CDR1 is SGHVS and CDR2 FNYEAQ. CDR3 size: 16 residues. In DNA, the CDR3 is TGTGCCAGCAGCCCCCGACAGGGTGGGAACACCGGGGAGCTGTTTTTT. This encodes CASSPRQGGNTGELFF.